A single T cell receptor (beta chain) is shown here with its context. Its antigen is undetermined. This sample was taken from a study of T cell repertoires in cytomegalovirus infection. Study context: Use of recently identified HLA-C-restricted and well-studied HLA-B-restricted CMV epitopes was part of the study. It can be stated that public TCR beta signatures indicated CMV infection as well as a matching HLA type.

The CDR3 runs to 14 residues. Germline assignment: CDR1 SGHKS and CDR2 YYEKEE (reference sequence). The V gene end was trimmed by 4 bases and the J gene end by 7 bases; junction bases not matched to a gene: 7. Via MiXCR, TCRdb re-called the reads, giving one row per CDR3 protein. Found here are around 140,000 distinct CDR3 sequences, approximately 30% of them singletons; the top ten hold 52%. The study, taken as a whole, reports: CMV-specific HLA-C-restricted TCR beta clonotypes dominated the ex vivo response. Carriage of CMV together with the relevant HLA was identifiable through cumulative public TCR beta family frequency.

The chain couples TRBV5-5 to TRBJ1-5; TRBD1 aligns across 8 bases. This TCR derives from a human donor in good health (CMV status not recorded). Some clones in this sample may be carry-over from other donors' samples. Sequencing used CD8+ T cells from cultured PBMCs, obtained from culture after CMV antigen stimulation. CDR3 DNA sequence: TGTGCCAGCAGCCCAGGACAGGGTGACCAGCCCCAGCATTTT. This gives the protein CASSPGQGDQPQHF.